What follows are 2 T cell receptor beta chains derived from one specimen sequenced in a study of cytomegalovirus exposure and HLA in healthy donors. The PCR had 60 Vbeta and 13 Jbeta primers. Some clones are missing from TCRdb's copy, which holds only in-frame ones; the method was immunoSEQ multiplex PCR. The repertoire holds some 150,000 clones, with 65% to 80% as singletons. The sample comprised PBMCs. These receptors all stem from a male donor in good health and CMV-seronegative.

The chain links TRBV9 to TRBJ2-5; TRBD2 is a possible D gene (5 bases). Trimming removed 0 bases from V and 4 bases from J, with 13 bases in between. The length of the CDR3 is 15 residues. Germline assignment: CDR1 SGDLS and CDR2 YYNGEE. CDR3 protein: CASSVASGGLETQYF. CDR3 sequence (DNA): TGTGCCAGCAGCGTAGCTTCAGGAGGTTTAGAGACCCAGTACTTC.

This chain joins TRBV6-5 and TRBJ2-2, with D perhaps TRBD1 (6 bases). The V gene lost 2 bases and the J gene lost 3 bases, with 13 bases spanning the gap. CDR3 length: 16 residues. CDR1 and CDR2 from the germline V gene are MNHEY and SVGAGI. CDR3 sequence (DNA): TGTGCCAGCAGTTACGGAAGGGGGTTTGACACCGGGGAGCTGTTTTTT. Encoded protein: CASSYGRGFDTGELFF.